The present T cell receptor (beta chain) was sequenced within a study of Ad26.COV2.S vaccination and SARS-CoV-2 variants. Treatment noted: some 19 received Ad26.COV2.S at low or high dose, single or two shots; 5 received placebo; per-sample allocation not given. Sampling occurred on day 63 after the first vaccine or placebo injection. Profiling relied on immunoSEQ multiplex PCR, and the TCRdb table lists in-frame clones only, not all of them. The sample lists fewer than 800,000 clones, roughly 90% occurring once. The germline gives CDR1 SGHRS, CDR2 YFSETQ. The CDR3 spans 15 residues. V lost 2 bases and J lost 3; bases outside the gene matches: 4.

V gene TRBV5-1 combines with J gene TRBJ2-2; 7 bases map to TRBD1. Sample: peripheral blood, taken in a trial of Ad26.COV2.S vaccine versus placebo. The TCR was taken from a person aged 18 to 65 who received the Ad26.COV2.S COVID-19 vaccine or a placebo. The CDR3 DNA is TGCGCCAGCAGCTTACAGGGGTTGGACACCGGGGAGCTGTTTTTT. Protein product: CASSLQGLDTGELFF. Looking up the rest from reference TRBV5-1 and TRBJ2-2 gives the full variable domain: KAGVTQTPRYLIKTRGQQVTLSCSPISGHRSVSWYQQTPGQGLQFLFEYFSETQRNKGNFPGRFSGRQFSNSRSEMNVSTLELGDSALYLCASSLQGLDTGELFFGEGSRLTVL.